This TCR beta chain was sequenced during a study of blood T cell repertoires in COVID-19. About the research overall: Samples came from the United States, Italy and Spain, spanning acute and convalescent COVID-19. The cDNA or gDNA used as material had been derived from T cells, B-cell-depleted T cells, or PBMCs.

V lost 7 bases, J lost 6 bases, and 15 bases lay in between. Per germline, CDR1 MDHEN and CDR2 SYDVKM. The CDR3 length is 13 residues. How the authors handled the data: For nucleated cells, counts were estimated from reference gene primer amplification. Clones were read by immunoSEQ multiplex PCR, and TCRdb kept only the in-frame ones, dropping some. V, J and clone size are those of that table, while D and trimming were read from the DNA. Of roughly 380,000 clones listed, about 80% were seen once; the top ten hold over 0.95%. This chain connects TRBV28 to TRBJ1-2; TRBD1 is a possible D gene (5 bases). Material for sequencing was peripheral blood. The clonotype originates from a human donor with acute or convalescent COVID-19. The donor label of this sample is uncertain. CDR3 DNA sequence: TGTGCCAGCAAAAGTGCAGGGTTAGATGGCTACACCTTC. The encoded protein is CASKSAGLDGYTF.